This T cell receptor beta chain was sequenced during a study of T cell repertoires in cytomegalovirus infection. Study-level points and caveats: Clonotypes of TCR beta that were HLA-C-restricted and CMV-specific dominated the ex vivo response.

TCRdb re-derived calls from the reads in MiXCR, one entry per CDR3 protein. This sample yields about 900,000 distinct CDR3 sequences, of which roughly a third are seen a single time; roughly 12% belongs to the top ten. Comment on this clonotype: Its antigen is undetermined.

V was clipped by 1 base and J by 3 bases, with 7 bases between them. From germline, CDR1 is SEHNR and CDR2 FQNEAQ (reference sequence). This CDR3 has 14 residues. V is TRBV7-9 and J is TRBJ1-5; D unclear. This clonotype originated in a human donor in good health (CMV status not recorded). Some clones in this sample may be carry-over from other donors' samples. The material was cultured CD8+ T cells from PBMCs, obtained from culture after CMV antigen stimulation. Written as DNA, the CDR3 is TGTGCCAGCAGCTTAGGGCTATACAATCAGCCCCAGCATTTT. It translates to CASSLGLYNQPQHF.